The 32 T cell receptor beta chains given below trace back to one sample, sequenced in a study of T cells in Graves' hyperthyroidism and ophthalmopathy. RNA transcripts were the template for amplifying TCR beta CDR3 regions. First-round RT-PCR with HTBI primers amplified the TCR CDR3 region. TCRdb recomputed calls from the multiplex PCR reads with MiXCR, one row per CDR3 protein. Of approximately 700,000 distinct CDR3 sequences in the sample, roughly 17% were seen once. Material for sequencing was blood. The origin of the receptors is a man younger than 30 with Graves' hyperthyroidism.

This clonotype showed up just a few times. The V gene is TRBV5-6, the J gene TRBJ2-7; 8 nucleotides match TRBD1. CDR1 SGHDT and CDR2 YYEEEE come from the germline V gene. V trimming: 1 base; J trimming: 3 bases; junction bases outside the gene matches: 3. The CDR3 totals 14 residues. This CDR3 is CASSLYGQGYEQYF. In DNA form, the CDR3 reads TGTGCCAGCAGCTTGTATGGACAGGGCTACGAGCAGTACTTC.

This clonotype was found a few times. V is TRBV6-2 or TRBV6-3 and J is TRBJ2-1; D possibly corresponds to TRBD2 (6 bases). Germline CDR1 is MNHEY and CDR2 is SVGEGT. V was shortened by 1 base and J by 4 bases, with 8 bases between the two germline ends. The length of the CDR3 is 14 residues. The CDR3 spells CASSYWGEYNEQFF. Here the CDR3 DNA reads TGTGCCAGCAGTTACTGGGGGGAATACAATGAGCAGTTCTTC.

This clonotype was detected a few times. The chain combines TRBV29-1 with TRBJ1-5; D possibly corresponds to TRBD1 (6 bases). This CDR3 spans 14 amino acids. Trimming removed 5 bases at V and 0 bases at J, with 11 bases between. Germline V CDR1 and CDR2: SQVTM, ANQGSEA. The CDR3 region is CSVKTGTSNQPQHF. CDR3 DNA sequence: TGCAGCGTTAAGACAGGTACTAGCAATCAGCCCCAGCATTTT.

Notes on this clonotype: A much larger clone is a single base away; this may be a read error. The chain combines TRBV28 with TRBJ2-7; D not resolved. CDR3 length equals 11 residues. Deletions cut 5 bases from V and 6 bases from J, with 8 bases between. The germline V gene has CDR1 MDHEN and CDR2 SYDVKM. CDR3 in amino acids: CASSATAEQYF. The CDR3 coding sequence is TGTGCCAGCAGTGCCACAGCCGAGCAGTACTTC.

This clonotype was picked up many times. The chain links TRBV27 to TRBJ2-7; D is tentatively TRBD1 or TRBD2 (5 bases each). Germline V lookup: CDR1 MNHEY, CDR2 SMNVEV (reference sequence). V dropped 8 bases and J dropped 1 base, with 15 bases sitting between them. CDR3 length: 14 amino acids. DNA for the CDR3: TGTGCCAGCTCCCCTATGGGGGTGTCCTACGAGCAGTACTTC. Encoded protein: CASSPMGVSYEQYF.

This clonotype has only a few counts. The chain has TRBV20-1 and TRBJ1-1, with D uncertain. Germline lookup yields CDR1 DFQATT and CDR2 SNEGSKA (reference sequence). V shed 5 bases and J shed 5 bases, with 21 bases lying between them. CDR3 length: 15 amino acids. The CDR3 DNA reads as TGCAGTGCTCGGGCTACGCCGGCGGCCGGGACTGAAGCTTTCTTT. As protein: CSARATPAAGTEAFF.

The genes are TRBV6-2 or TRBV6-3 and TRBJ2-7; D might be TRBD2 (6 bases). The germline V and J ends were trimmed by 6 bases and 6 bases, with 21 bases remaining between them. Germline V gives CDR1 MNHEY, CDR2 SVGEGT. This CDR3 spans 15 amino acids. The CDR3 region is CASSPTEGLASEQYF. Written as DNA, the CDR3 is TGTGCCAGCAGCCCAACGGAGGGACTCGCCTCCGAGCAGTACTTC.

V and J are TRBV15 and TRBJ1-5, with D unresolved. CDR3 length: 14 residues. The germline V gene encodes CDR1 LNHNV and CDR2 YYDKDF (reference sequence). V dropped 5 bases and J dropped 4 bases, with 12 bases sitting between them. The CDR3 DNA sequence: TGTGCCACCAGCGAACTCGTCCATAATCAGCCCCAGCATTTT. It is translated as CATSELVHNQPQHF.

This clonotype was picked up a small number of times. This chain joins TRBV15 and TRBJ2-3, with 7 bases lining up with TRBD2. The CDR3 runs to 15 residues. V trimming: 6 bases; J trimming: 2 bases; junction bases outside the gene matches: 8. From germline, CDR1 is LNHNV and CDR2 YYDKDF (reference sequence). The CDR3 sequence is CATSPTAGATDTQYF. In DNA form, the CDR3 reads TGTGCCACCAGTCCGACGGCGGGAGCCACAGATACGCAGTATTTT.

For this clonotype: A much bigger clone sits one base away, suggesting this may be a read error. This rearrangement joins TRBV18 to TRBJ2-7; 7 bases line up with TRBD1. The CDR3 sequence is 12 residues long. Germline V lookup: CDR1 KGHSH, CDR2 LQKENI. The CDR3 coding sequence is TGTGCCAGCACACCTGACAGGGCCGAGCAGTACTTC. Translated, it gives CASTPDRAEQYF.

This clonotype was observed a handful of times. The gene calls are TRBV7-9 and TRBJ2-1; D unresolved. This CDR3 spans 18 amino acids. The germline V gene encodes CDR1 SEHNR and CDR2 FQNEAQ (reference sequence). The germline V and J ends were trimmed by 0 bases and 0 bases, with 15 bases remaining between them. The CDR3 region is CASSLAGLGDISYNEQFF. The CDR3 DNA sequence: TGTGCCAGCAGCTTAGCGGGCTTAGGAGACATCTCCTACAATGAGCAGTTCTTC.

This clonotype was picked up a small number of times. The V and J genes are TRBV20-1 and TRBJ2-2, with D uncertain. This CDR3 is 13 amino acids long. Trimming cost V 3 bases and J 2 bases, with 7 bases left between them. The germline V gene encodes CDR1 DFQATT and CDR2 SNEGSKA (reference sequence). Here the CDR3 DNA reads TGCAGTGCTAGGCGAGCTAACACCGGGGAGCTGTTTTTT. Its translation: CSARRANTGELFF.

The V gene is TRBV5-4, the J gene TRBJ2-2; 11 bases agree with TRBD2. The CDR3 spans 17 residues. The V and J ends lost 4 bases and 1 base, in that order; junction bases with no gene match: 6. Germline-derived CDR1 and CDR2 are SGHNT and YYREEE (reference sequence). The CDR3 nucleotides are TGTGCCAGCAGCCGACCGACTAGCGGGGTGAACACCGGGGAGCTGTTTTTT. Its translation is CASSRPTSGVNTGELFF.

This clonotype came up a few times. CDR3 DNA sequence: TGTGCCAGCACCCTGGCGGGGGCAGATACGCAGTATTTT. Translation: CASTLAGADTQYF. The chain combines TRBV6-5 with TRBJ2-3, with 7 bases lining up with TRBD2. This CDR3 spans 13 amino acids. Germline lookup yields CDR1 MNHEY and CDR2 SVGAGI. V shed 7 bases, J shed 4 bases, and the junction held 5 bases outside the gene matches.

The chain is built from TRBV9 and TRBJ2-5; TRBD2 matches at 9 bases. The CDR3 spans 14 residues. Looked up from germline, CDR1 is SGDLS and CDR2 is YYNGEE. The V gene end was trimmed by 2 bases and the J gene end by 5 bases; junction bases not matched to a gene: 4. In DNA, the CDR3 is TGTGCCAGCAGCGTCACTAGCGGGCCGGAGACCCAGTACTTC. Translation: CASSVTSGPETQYF.

V usage is TRBV5-6 and J usage is TRBJ2-5; 15 bases are a match to TRBD2. The CDR3 has 18 amino acids. The V gene end was trimmed by 1 base and the J gene end by 1 base; junction bases not matched to a gene: 5. Germline assignment: CDR1 SGHDT and CDR2 YYEEEE. CDR3 nucleotide sequence: TGTGCCAGCAGCTTGTGGACTAGCGGGAGGGTAATCCAAGAGACCCAGTACTTC. It encodes CASSLWTSGRVIQETQYF.

This clonotype came up many times. This chain uses TRBV28 with TRBJ2-1; D gene ambiguous. This CDR3 spans 15 amino acids. Trimming pared 3 bases from V and 4 bases from J, leaving 13 bases between. In germline, CDR1 is MDHEN, CDR2 SYDVKM. The CDR3 DNA reads as TGTGCCAGCAGTTTTAGGGTGGAAATTTACAATGAGCAGTTCTTC. It translates to CASSFRVEIYNEQFF.

This clonotype was picked up many times. The rearrangement uses TRBV11-2 and TRBJ2-5; D might be TRBD1 (6 bases). CDR3 size: 15 residues. Trimming took off 0 bases at V and 5 bases at J, with 13 bases between the two ends. Germline CDR1 reads SGHAT; CDR2 reads FQNNGV. DNA of the CDR3: TGTGCCAGCAGCTTAGATTATGGGGGCCGGGAGACCCAGTACTTC. Translated: CASSLDYGGRETQYF.

The V call is TRBV10-3, the J call TRBJ2-7; 16 positions match TRBD2. Germline V gene lookup returns CDR1 ENHRY and CDR2 SYGVKD. CDR3 length: 16 residues. V trimming: 6 bases; J trimming: 4 bases; junction bases outside the gene matches: 6. For the CDR3, the DNA is TGTGCCATCAGGGGACTAGCGGGAGGGCCCGTTTACGAGCAGTACTTC. Its protein product is CAIRGLAGGPVYEQYF.

This clonotype was found a few times. V usage is TRBV20-1 and J usage is TRBJ2-1, with D possibly being TRBD2 (5 bases). CDR1 is DFQATT and CDR2 is SNEGSKA in the germline V gene (reference sequence). Between the trimmed V and J ends, which lost 6 bases and 0 bases, there was a span of 24 bases. The CDR3 runs 18 residues. The CDR3 here is CSAMLEVGGPSSYNEQFF. CDR3 sequence (DNA): TGCAGTGCCATGTTAGAGGTCGGCGGGCCTAGCTCCTACAATGAGCAGTTCTTC.

The chain has TRBV7-9 and TRBJ2-7; D possibly matches TRBD1 or TRBD2 (6 bases each). Trimming took off 5 bases at V and 8 bases at J, with 13 bases between the two ends. The CDR3 is made up of 12 amino acids. The germline CDR1 and CDR2 sequences are SEHNR and FQNEAQ (reference sequence). The CDR3 reads CASSNREDKQYF. In nucleotides, the CDR3 is TGTGCCAGCAGCAACAGGGAGGACAAGCAGTACTTC.

This clonotype was seen ten or more times. At one end the junction does not follow the germline gene, possibly because of a read error. The V and J genes are TRBV28 and TRBJ2-7; 7 positions agree with TRBD2. Germline CDR1 reads MDHEN; CDR2 reads SYDVKM. The CDR3 extends over 14 amino acids. CDR3 loop: CARVAGVRSYEQYF. DNA for the CDR3: TGCGCCAGGGTGGCGGGGGTCCGGTCTTACGAGCAGTACTTC.

This clonotype was observed a few times. The rearrangement links TRBV5-1 to TRBJ2-5, with D perhaps TRBD2 (7 bases). Germline V gives CDR1 SGHRS, CDR2 YFSETQ. V was clipped by 0 bases and J by 5 bases, with 14 bases between them. There are 15 residues in the CDR3. CDR3 in amino acids: CASSLVGGATETQYF. The CDR3 DNA follows: TGCGCCAGCAGCTTGGTTGGGGGGGCGACTGAGACCCAGTACTTC. Full variable domain (remainder filled in from reference TRBV5-1 and TRBJ2-5): KAGVTQTPRYLIKTRGQQVTLSCSPISGHRSVSWYQQTPGQGLQFLFEYFSETQRNKGNFPGRFSGRQFSNSRSEMNVSTLELGDSALYLCASSLVGGATETQYFGPGTRLLVL.

This clonotype showed up many times. The V and J genes are TRBV28 and TRBJ1-6; TRBD1 might be the D (5 bases). Trimming took 5 bases from V and 10 from J, leaving 15 bases between them. Germline V gene sequence: CDR1 MDHEN, CDR2 SYDVKM. This CDR3 has 14 amino acids. CDR3 amino acids: CASSIRDYGSPLHF. CDR3 sequence (DNA): TGTGCCAGCAGTATCCGGGACTACGGGTCACCCCTCCACTTT.

This chain connects TRBV19 to TRBJ2-2; 13 bases are a match to TRBD2. The V segment lost 7 bases and the J segment 6 bases; nucleotides outside the gene matches: 5. The CDR3 totals 15 residues. Germline CDR1 LNHDA, CDR2 SQIVND (reference sequence). The CDR3 loop reads CASTTSGRASGELFF. The CDR3 DNA follows: TGTGCCAGTACCACTAGCGGGAGGGCGTCCGGGGAGCTGTTTTTT.

This clonotype appeared many times. The chain has TRBV19 and TRBJ2-3, with D maybe TRBD1 (6 bases). CDR1 and CDR2 from the germline V gene are LNHDA and SQIVND (reference sequence). V lost 4 bases to trimming and J lost 3 bases, with 8 bases between them. The CDR3 runs 13 residues. CDR3 nucleotide sequence: TGTGCCAGTAGTAGGGGACATACAGATACGCAGTATTTT. Amino acids: CASSRGHTDTQYF.

This clonotype was found many times. The chain carries TRBV12-3 or TRBV12-4 and TRBJ1-5, with no clear D. Trimming removed 3 bases at V and 3 bases at J, with 15 bases between. This CDR3 has 16 amino acids. Here the CDR3 reads CASSLNQGFVNQPQHF. The CDR3 region has the DNA TGTGCCAGCAGTTTGAATCAAGGGTTCGTCAATCAGCCCCAGCATTTT.

J is TRBJ1-5 and V is TRBV24-1, with D tentatively TRBD1 (6 bases). Germline CDR1 KGHDR, CDR2 SFDVKD. The CDR3 is 14 residues long. V was trimmed by 6 bases and J by 3 bases, leaving 11 bases between them. The CDR3 DNA is TGTGCCACCAGTCCGGGACAAAACAATCAGCCCCAGCATTTT. The encoded protein is CATSPGQNNQPQHF.

This sequence joins TRBV28 and TRBJ2-7; 9 bases align to TRBD1. CDR1 and CDR2 (germline): MDHEN, SYDVKM. J lost 6 bases, V lost 7 bases, and 10 bases had no gene match. CDR3 length equals 14 residues. CDR3 region: CASKTRTGEREQYF. DNA of the CDR3: TGTGCCAGCAAAACGAGGACAGGGGAGCGCGAGCAGTACTTC. Full variable domain (rest looked up from reference TRBV28 and TRBJ2-7): DVKVTQSSRYLVKRTGEKVFLECVQDMDHENMFWYRQDPGLGLRLIYFSYDVKMKEKGDIPEGYSVSREKKERFSLILESASTNQTSMYLCASKTRTGEREQYFGPGTRLTVT.

This clonotype occurred a few times. This chain connects TRBV20-1 to TRBJ2-1; possibly TRBD2 for D (6 bases). This CDR3 comprises 17 residues. V dropped 0 bases and J dropped 0 bases, with 15 bases sitting between them. CDR1 DFQATT and CDR2 SNEGSKA come from the germline V gene (reference sequence). CDR3 sequence (DNA): TGCAGTGCTAGAGATCCAGGCGGGATGAGCTCCTACAATGAGCAGTTCTTC. Its translation: CSARDPGGMSSYNEQFF.

The J gene is TRBJ2-1, the V gene TRBV6-2 or TRBV6-3, with D perhaps TRBD2 (6 bases). This CDR3 is 15 amino acids long. The germline V and J ends were trimmed by 4 bases and 4 bases, with 14 bases remaining between them. Germline CDR1 is MNHEY and CDR2 is SVGEGT. The CDR3 DNA follows: TGTGCCAGCAGTTTGGGGCGGGAAGGGTACAATGAGCAGTTCTTC. This encodes CASSLGREGYNEQFF.

This clonotype was detected many times. This rearrangement joins TRBV7-2 to TRBJ2-7, with 9 bases identical to TRBD2. Trimming cost V 0 bases and J 2 bases; bases outside gene matches: 2. This CDR3 is 15 amino acids long. Looked up from germline, CDR1 is SGHTA and CDR2 is FQGNSA. CDR3 protein: CASSLATSGTYEQYF. In DNA form, the CDR3 reads TGTGCCAGCAGCTTAGCGACTAGCGGAACCTACGAGCAGTACTTC.